This T cell receptor beta chain was recovered during a study of CD8 T cells in ankylosing spondylitis. Study observations and caveats: The clones that were linked to disease were reported to be significantly enriched in matched synovial fluid samples from ankylosing spondylitis patients. Ankylosing spondylitis blood seemed to carry a telltale TCR beta motif made of under ten highly homologous variants.

This clonotype was picked up many times. Its antigen is as yet unknown. V trimming: 3 bases; J trimming: 3 bases; junction bases outside the gene matches: 3. CDR1 is SGHRS and CDR2 is YFSETQ in the germline V gene. This CDR3 contains 15 residues. Making the TCR beta libraries involved quantitative 5'-RACE with molecular barcodes. One entry per CDR3 protein results from TCRdb running MiXCR on the 5' RACE reads. The table shows 250,000 or so distinct CDR3 sequences, with 10% occurring only once. This receptor was identified in a male donor with ankylosing spondylitis or in good health (not recorded which). This rearrangement joins TRBV5-1 to TRBJ2-1; the match to TRBD1 covers 10 bases. The sample taken for sequencing was blood, either unsorted or a sorted T cell fraction (not recorded which). This chain's CDR3 is CASSSDRGNYNEQFF. CDR3 nucleotide sequence: TGCGCCAGCAGCTCGGACAGGGGGAACTACAATGAGCAGTTCTTC.